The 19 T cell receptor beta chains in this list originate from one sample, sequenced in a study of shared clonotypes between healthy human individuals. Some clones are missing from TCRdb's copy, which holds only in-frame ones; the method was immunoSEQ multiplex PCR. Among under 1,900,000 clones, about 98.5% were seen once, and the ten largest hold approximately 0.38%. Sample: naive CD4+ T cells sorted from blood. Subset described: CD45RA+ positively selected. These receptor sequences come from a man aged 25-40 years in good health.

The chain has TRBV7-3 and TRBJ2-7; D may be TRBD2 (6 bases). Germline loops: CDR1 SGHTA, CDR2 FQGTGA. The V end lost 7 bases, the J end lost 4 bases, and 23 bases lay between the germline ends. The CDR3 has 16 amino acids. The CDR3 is CASTKLGWDSKYEQYF. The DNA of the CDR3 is TGTGCCAGCACTAAATTGGGCTGGGACTCCAAATACGAGCAGTACTTC.

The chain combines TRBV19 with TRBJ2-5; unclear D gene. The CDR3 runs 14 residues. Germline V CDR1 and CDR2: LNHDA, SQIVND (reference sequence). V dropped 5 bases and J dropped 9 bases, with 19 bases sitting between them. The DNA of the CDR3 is TGTGCCAGTAGTTCCTCGGCCGTACCTGAGGCCCAGTACTTC. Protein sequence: CASSSSAVPEAQYF.

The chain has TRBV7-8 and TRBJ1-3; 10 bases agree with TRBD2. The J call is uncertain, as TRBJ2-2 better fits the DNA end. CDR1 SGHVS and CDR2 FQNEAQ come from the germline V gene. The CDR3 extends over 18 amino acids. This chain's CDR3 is CASSLIPSGSTNTGELFF. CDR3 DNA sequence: TGTGCCAGCAGCCTCATTCCTAGCGGGAGCACGAACACCGGGGAGCTGTTTTTT.

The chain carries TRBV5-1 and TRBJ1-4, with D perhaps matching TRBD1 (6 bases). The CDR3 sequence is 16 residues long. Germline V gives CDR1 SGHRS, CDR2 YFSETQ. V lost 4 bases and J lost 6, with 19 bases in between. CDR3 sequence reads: CASSRGWTVADEKLFF. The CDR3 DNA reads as TGCGCCAGCAGCCGAGGTTGGACAGTGGCAGATGAAAAACTGTTTTTT.

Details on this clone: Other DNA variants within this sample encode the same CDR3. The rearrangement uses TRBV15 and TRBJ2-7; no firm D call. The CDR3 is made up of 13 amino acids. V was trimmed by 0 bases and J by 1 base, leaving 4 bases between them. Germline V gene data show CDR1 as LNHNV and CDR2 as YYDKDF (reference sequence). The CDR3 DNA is TGTGCCACCAGCAGAGATCTATCCTACGAGCAGTACTTC. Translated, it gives CATSRDLSYEQYF.

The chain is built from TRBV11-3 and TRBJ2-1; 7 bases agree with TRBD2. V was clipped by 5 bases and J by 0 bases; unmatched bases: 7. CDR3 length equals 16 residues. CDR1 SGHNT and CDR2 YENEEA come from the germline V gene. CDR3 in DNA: TGTGCCAGCAGCCTTGGACTAGAGGGCTCCTACAATGAGCAGTTCTTC. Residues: CASSLGLEGSYNEQFF. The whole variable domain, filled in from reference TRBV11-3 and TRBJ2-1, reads EAGVVQSPRYKIIEKKQPVAFWCNPISGHNTLYWYLQNLGQGPELLIRYENEEAVDDSQLPKDRFSAERLKGVDSTLKIQPAELGDSAVYLCASSLGLEGSYNEQFFGPGTRLTVL.

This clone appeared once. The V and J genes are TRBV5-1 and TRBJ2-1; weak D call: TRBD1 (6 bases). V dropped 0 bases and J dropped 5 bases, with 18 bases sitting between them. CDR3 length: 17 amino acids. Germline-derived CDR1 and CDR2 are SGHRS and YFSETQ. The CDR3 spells CASSLGLTGSQHNEQFF. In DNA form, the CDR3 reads TGCGCCAGCAGCTTGGGGTTAACAGGGTCCCAACACAATGAGCAGTTCTTC.

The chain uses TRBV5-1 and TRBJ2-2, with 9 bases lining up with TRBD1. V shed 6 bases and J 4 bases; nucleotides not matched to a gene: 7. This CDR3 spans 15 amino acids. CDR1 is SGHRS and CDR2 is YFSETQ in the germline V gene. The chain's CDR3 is CASTPGTGITGELFF. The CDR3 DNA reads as TGCGCCAGCACCCCAGGGACAGGGATCACCGGGGAGCTGTTTTTT.

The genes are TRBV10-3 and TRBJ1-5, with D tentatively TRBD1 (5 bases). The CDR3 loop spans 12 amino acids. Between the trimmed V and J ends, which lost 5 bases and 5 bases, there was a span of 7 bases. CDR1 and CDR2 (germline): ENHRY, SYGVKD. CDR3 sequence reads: CAISSRDQPQHF. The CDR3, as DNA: TGTGCCATCAGTTCCAGGGATCAGCCCCAGCATTTT.

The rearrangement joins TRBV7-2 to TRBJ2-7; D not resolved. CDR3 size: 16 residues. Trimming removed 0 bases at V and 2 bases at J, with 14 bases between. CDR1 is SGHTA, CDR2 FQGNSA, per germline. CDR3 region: CASSLAGLPATYEQYF. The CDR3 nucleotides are TGTGCCAGCAGCTTAGCCGGGCTCCCAGCCACCTACGAGCAGTACTTC.

CDR3 sequence reads: CATSRDLPKSYEQYF. The DNA for the CDR3 is TGTGCCACCAGCAGAGATCTCCCCAAGAGCTACGAGCAGTACTTC. The chain recombines TRBV15 with TRBJ2-7; no clear D. The CDR3 runs 15 residues. CDR1 is LNHNV and CDR2 is YYDKDF in the germline V gene (reference sequence). Trimming shortened V by 0 bases and J by 3 bases, and 12 bases separated the two germline ends.

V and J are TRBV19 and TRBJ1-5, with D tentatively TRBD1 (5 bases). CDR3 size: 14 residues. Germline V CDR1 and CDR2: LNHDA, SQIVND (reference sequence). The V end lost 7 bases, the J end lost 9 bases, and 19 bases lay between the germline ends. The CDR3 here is CASIPGRGEGPQHF. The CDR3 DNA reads TGTGCCAGTATCCCGGGGAGAGGGGAAGGGCCCCAGCATTTT.

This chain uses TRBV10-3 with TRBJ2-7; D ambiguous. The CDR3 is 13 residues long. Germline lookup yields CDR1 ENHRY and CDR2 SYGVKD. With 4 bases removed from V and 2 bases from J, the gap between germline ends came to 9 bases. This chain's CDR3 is CAISGRQPYEQYF. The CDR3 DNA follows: TGTGCCATCAGTGGGCGCCAGCCCTACGAGCAGTACTTC.

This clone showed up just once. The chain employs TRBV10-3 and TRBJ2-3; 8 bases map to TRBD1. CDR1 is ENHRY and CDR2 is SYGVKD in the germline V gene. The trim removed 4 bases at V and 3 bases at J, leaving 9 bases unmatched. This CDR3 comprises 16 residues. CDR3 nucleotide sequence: TGTGCCATCAGTGGGGCCGGGACAGGTAGTACAGATACGCAGTATTTT. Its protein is CAISGAGTGSTDTQYF.

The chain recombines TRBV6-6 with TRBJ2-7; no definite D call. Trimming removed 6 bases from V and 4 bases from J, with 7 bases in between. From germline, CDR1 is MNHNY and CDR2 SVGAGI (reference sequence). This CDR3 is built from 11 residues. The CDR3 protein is CASRNTYEQYF. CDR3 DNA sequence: TGTGCCAGCAGAAATACATACGAGCAGTACTTC.

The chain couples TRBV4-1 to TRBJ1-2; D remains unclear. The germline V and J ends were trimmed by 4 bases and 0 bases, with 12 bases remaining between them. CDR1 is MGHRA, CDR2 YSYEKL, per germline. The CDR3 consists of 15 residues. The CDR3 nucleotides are TGCGCCAGCAGCCCCTACAGCGACCCTAACTATGGCTACACCTTC. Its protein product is CASSPYSDPNYGYTF.

CDR3 sequence reads: CASSAGDAIYEQYF. CDR3 coding DNA: TGTGCCAGCAGCGCCGGGGACGCTATCTACGAGCAGTACTTC. V is TRBV7-2 and J is TRBJ2-7, with D perhaps given as TRBD1 or TRBD2 (5 bases each). Germline V gene sequence: CDR1 SGHTA, CDR2 FQGNSA. CDR3 length equals 14 residues. V was pared by 5 bases and J by 3 bases, with 14 bases between.

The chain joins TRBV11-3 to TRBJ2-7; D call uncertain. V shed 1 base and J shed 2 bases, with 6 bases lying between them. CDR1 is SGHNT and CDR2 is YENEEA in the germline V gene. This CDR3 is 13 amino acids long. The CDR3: CASSLGPAYEQYF. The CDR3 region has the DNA TGTGCCAGCAGCTTAGGCCCGGCCTACGAGCAGTACTTC. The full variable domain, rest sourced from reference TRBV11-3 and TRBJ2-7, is EAGVVQSPRYKIIEKKQPVAFWCNPISGHNTLYWYLQNLGQGPELLIRYENEEAVDDSQLPKDRFSAERLKGVDSTLKIQPAELGDSAVYLCASSLGPAYEQYFGPGTRLTVT.

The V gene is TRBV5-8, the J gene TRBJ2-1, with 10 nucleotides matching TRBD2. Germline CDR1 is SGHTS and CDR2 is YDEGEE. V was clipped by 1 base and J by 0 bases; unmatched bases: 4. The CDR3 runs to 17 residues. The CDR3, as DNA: TGTGCCAGCAGCTTGTTTAGCGGGAGGCTCTCCTACAATGAGCAGTTCTTC. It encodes CASSLFSGRLSYNEQFF.